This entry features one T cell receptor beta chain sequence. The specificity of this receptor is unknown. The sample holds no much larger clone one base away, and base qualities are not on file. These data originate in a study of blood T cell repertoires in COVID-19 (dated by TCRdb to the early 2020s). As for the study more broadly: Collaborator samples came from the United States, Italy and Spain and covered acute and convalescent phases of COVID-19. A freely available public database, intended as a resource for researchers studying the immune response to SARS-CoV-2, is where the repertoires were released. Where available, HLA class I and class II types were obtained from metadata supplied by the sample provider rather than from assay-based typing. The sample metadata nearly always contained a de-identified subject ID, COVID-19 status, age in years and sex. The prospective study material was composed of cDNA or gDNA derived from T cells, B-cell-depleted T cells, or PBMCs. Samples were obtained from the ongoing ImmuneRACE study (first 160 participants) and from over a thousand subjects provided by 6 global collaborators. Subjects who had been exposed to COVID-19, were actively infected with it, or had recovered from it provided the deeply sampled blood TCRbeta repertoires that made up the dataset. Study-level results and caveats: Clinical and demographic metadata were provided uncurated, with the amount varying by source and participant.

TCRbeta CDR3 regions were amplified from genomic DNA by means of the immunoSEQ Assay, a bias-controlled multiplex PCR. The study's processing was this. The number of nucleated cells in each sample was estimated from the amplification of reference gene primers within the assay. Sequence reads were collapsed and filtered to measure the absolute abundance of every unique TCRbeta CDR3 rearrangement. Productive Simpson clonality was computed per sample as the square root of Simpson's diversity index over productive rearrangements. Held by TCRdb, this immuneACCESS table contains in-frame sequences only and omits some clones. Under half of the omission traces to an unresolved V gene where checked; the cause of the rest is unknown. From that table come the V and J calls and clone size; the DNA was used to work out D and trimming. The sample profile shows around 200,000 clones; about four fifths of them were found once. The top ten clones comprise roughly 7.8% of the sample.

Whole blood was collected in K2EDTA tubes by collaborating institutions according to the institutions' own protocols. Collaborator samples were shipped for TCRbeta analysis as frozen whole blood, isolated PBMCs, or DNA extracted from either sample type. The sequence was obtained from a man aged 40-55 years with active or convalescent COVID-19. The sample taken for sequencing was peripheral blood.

The CDR3 region has the sequence CASRSNSGPGEQYF. The bases are TGTGCCAGCAGATCCAACTCGGGTCCGGGGGAGCAGTACTTC. The rearranged chain carries TRBV7-9 and TRBJ2-7; TRBD2 could be the D gene, as 5 bases match. The CDR3 measures 14 amino acids from cysteine to phenylalanine. Of the read, only the CDR3 DNA is kept; its 42 bases are in frame from base 1. The junction shows trimming of 6 bases on V and 7 bases on J, plus 19 bases between the germline ends. The germline V gene (reference sequence) sets CDR1 to SEHNR and CDR2 to FQNEAQ.